The source of this T cell receptor (beta chain) is a study of T cell responses to AZD1222 COVID-19 vaccine (dated by TCRdb to about 2021). A note on the overall study: AZD1222 recipients whose second dose came at about 4 weeks and those whose second dose came at about 12 weeks were combined into one group, since spike-specific TCR depth and breadth did not differ between the two schedules. Enrollment into the trials was organized by age into subgroups of 18-55, 56-69 and 70-plus years, and those subgroups contained roughly 150, 30 and 60 TCR-sequenced participants, respectively. TCR sequencing covered some 240 trial participants: about 210 given two doses of AZD1222 and some 25 given two doses of MenACWY control vaccine. The paper as a whole reports these results and caveats: Only six AZD1222 recipients were SARS-CoV-2 seropositive at baseline, limiting conclusions about previously exposed vaccinees. The 56-69-year group was small, and its depth increase did not reach significance, likely because of low power. Reportedly, close to half of the unique spike-specific TCRs recognized epitopes lying outside the regions that are mutated in the B.1.351 and B.1.1.7 variants. A significant rise in spike-specific TCR breadth and depth was observed after two AZD1222 doses relative to day 0 and relative to MenACWY recipients. Participants were mostly white British, with more females than males. The authors suggested clonal diversity may have been underestimated. Because no day 14 peak-response samples were available, repertoires were characterized only after the peak T cell response. The vaccine-associated CD4 TCRs covered the entire spike protein, and the dominant responses fell in regions 160-218 and 743-854.

Comments on this clone: Its antigen is not yet known. No much larger clonotype is one base removed from it; base qualities were not supplied.

Sample time point, as interpreted from the label and publication: baseline before first vaccination. Vaccinee samples came from UK trials COV001 and COV002, including a single-blind randomized controlled phase 2/3 trial of AZD1222 (ChAdOx1 nCoV-19) in healthy adults. For TCRbeta chain sequencing, PBMC samples from trial participants were taken at day 0 and at day 28 after the second dose. The CDR3 regions of human TCRbeta chains were analyzed by immunosequencing. The authors' analysis ran thus. Repertoire TCRs were checked for matches against a reference library of SARS-CoV-2-specific TCRs that had been generated using the MIRA antigen-specificity platform. Breadth was defined as the fraction of unique TCRs that were SARS-CoV-2-associated, and depth was defined as the fraction of total T cells that were SARS-CoV-2-associated. Using the MIRA data, each spike-specific TCR was mapped to the spike region that the TCR reacts to and placed in a CD4 or CD8 class. Log10-transformed breadth and depth values were compared by one-way ANOVA with Sidak's multiple comparisons tests. What TCRdb holds here is the immuneACCESS table cut down to in-frame rearrangements. Part of the clones is not present; checked against another copy, under half of the missing clones reflect an unresolved V gene, and the others are unexplained. D and trimming were read from the DNA, whereas the V and J calls and clone size are those reported in that table. The sample records 110,000 to 150,000 clones, 89% of which are singletons. 4.7% of the sample goes to the ten largest clones.

The receptor was isolated from an adult in good health. Sequences were derived from peripheral blood, sampled on day 0 of AZD1222 vaccination.

The DNA is TGTGCCAGCAGTTCCCCGGGACTTCATGGGGGCTACACCTTC. Translated, it gives CASSSPGLHGGYTF. The chain is made from TRBV6-5 and TRBJ1-2, with TRBD1 tentatively as D gene (5 bases match). The junction carries 17 bases between V and J, which are trimmed by 4 bases and 8 bases respectively. The CDR3 runs 14 residues from the cysteine to the phenylalanine. Only the CDR3 region is kept as DNA, spanning 42 bases read in frame from base 1. The germline V gene sets CDR1 to MNHEY and CDR2 to SVGAGI.